This TCR beta chain was identified during a study of T cell repertoires in cytomegalovirus infection. About the study: Shared public TCR beta signatures pointed to both CMV infection and a matching HLA type. Findings of the study overall: Carriage of CMV together with the relevant HLA was identifiable through cumulative public TCR beta family frequency. CMV-specific TCR beta clonotypes restricted by HLA-C dominated the ex vivo response.

TCRdb passed the reads through MiXCR, listing each CDR3 protein once. This sample carries about 210,000 distinct CDR3 sequences, about 5.9% of them seen once, and the ten largest clones take 6.5%. This clonotype showed up many times. The antigen is not known. Trimming pared 4 bases from V and 0 bases from J, leaving 7 bases between. Per germline, CDR1 LNHNV and CDR2 YYDKDF (reference sequence). The CDR3 extends over 14 amino acids. The sample consisted of PBMCs. This receptor was identified in a human donor in good health (CMV status not recorded). Some clones in this sample may be carry-over from other donors' samples. This chain uses TRBV15 with TRBJ1-5; D is perhaps TRBD1 (6 bases). CDR3 in amino acids: CATSKGGSNQPQHF. CDR3 DNA sequence: TGTGCCACCAGCAAGGGGGGTAGCAATCAGCCCCAGCATTTT. Full variable domain (missing parts from reference TRBV15 and TRBJ1-5): DAMVIQNPRYQVTQFGKPVTLSCSQTLNHNVMYWYQQKSSQAPKLLFHYYDKDFNNEADTPDNFQSRRPNTSFCFLDIRSPGLGDTAMYLCATSKGGSNQPQHFGDGTRLSIL.